The T cell receptor (beta chain) described here comes from a study of identical twins. Per germline, CDR1 SGHTA and CDR2 FQGNSA. V lost 4 bases, J lost 8 bases, and 8 bases lay in between. The CDR3 length is 12 residues. TCRdb processed the 5' RACE reads anew with MiXCR; each CDR3 protein has one entry. The top ten clones hold around 13% of a sample with fewer than 900,000 distinct CDR3 sequences, 18% of them seen once. The same specimen was also included in a second study, on T cells expressing NK-cell markers.

The sequencing input was PBMCs. The chain employs TRBV7-2 and TRBJ1-4; D gene ambiguous. The sequence was collected from a woman aged 18-29 years in good health. The CDR3 spells CASSSIQEKLFF. The CDR3 DNA sequence: TGTGCCAGCAGCTCCATACAGGAAAAACTGTTTTTT.